Listed below are T cell receptor beta chains from one sample, sequenced in a study of T-cell memory formation after mild COVID-19. MiXCR, applied by TCRdb to the 5' RACE reads, yields one record per CDR3 protein. The top ten clones hold roughly 21% of a sample with roughly 370,000 distinct CDR3 sequences, roughly 15% of them seen once. The sequenced sample was PBMCs or a T cell subset sorted from them (not recorded which). The receptors stem from a man between 18 and 29 years old who had mild COVID-19 (a few samples of this study predate the infection). Cell type and time point are not known. Each CDR3 is given with its conserved first and last residue. A D gene is named only where the DNA matches it firmly. Size values are once, few and many counts, or a class for expanded clones, and some rows have none.

j_gene	abundance	v_gene	d_gene	CDR3aa	CDR3nt
TRBJ2-1	many	TRBV7-3	-	CASSPLGGSNNEQFF	TGTGCCAGCAGCCCCCTCGGAGGGTCTAACAATGAGCAGTTCTTC
TRBJ1-1	few	TRBV12-3/TRBV12-4	-	CASSLRFGSRGTEAFF	TGTGCCAGCAGTTTAAGGTTCGGGTCTCGTGGCACTGAAGCTTTCTTT
TRBJ1-4	-	TRBV5-1	TRBD1	CASSQRTGEKLFF	TGCGCCAGCAGCCAGAGGACAGGTGAAAAACTGTTTTTT
TRBJ1-2	once	TRBV6-2/TRBV6-3	TRBD1	CASMGGQLYGYTF	TGTGCCAGCATGGGGGGACAGCTCTATGGCTACACCTTC
TRBJ1-5	once	TRBV6-2/TRBV6-3	-	CASSYGTSTGTQHF	TGTGCCAGCAGTTACGGGACATCGACAGGAACCCAGCATTTT
TRBJ2-3	-	TRBV28	TRBD1	CASEGQGVDTQYF	TGTGCCAGCGAGGGACAGGGGGTAGATACGCAGTATTTT
TRBJ2-1	-	TRBV14	TRBD2	CASSQVGGGAGEQFF	TGTGCCAGCAGCCAAGTCGGCGGGGGGGCCGGTGAGCAGTTCTTC
TRBJ2-7	few	TRBV7-2	-	CASMGGTYEQYF	TGTGCCAGCATGGGCGGGACCTACGAGCAGTACTTC
TRBJ1-1	-	TRBV7-9	-	CASSSGGMNTEAFF	TGTGCCAGCAGCTCTGGCGGGATGAACACTGAAGCTTTCTTT
TRBJ2-1	-	TRBV4-1	TRBD2	CASRAGGGNNEQFF	TGCGCCAGCAGAGCGGGGGGAGGGAACAATGAGCAGTTCTTC
TRBJ2-3	-	TRBV29-1	-	CSLGPGASTDTQYF	TGCAGCCTCGGGCCAGGGGCGAGCACAGATACGCAGTATTTT
TRBJ1-6	-	TRBV7-9	TRBD1	CASRPDRVADPLHF	TGTGCCAGCAGACCCGACAGGGTTGCAGACCCCCTCCACTTT
TRBJ2-1	-	TRBV29-1	-	CSAHKTDNEQFF	TGCAGCGCTCATAAAACGGACAATGAGCAGTTCTTC
TRBJ2-3	-	TRBV20-1	-	CSARIYGTDTQYF	TGCAGTGCTAGGATTTATGGTACAGATACGCAGTATTTT
TRBJ1-2	few	TRBV7-3	TRBD1	CASSPGTGITANYGYTF	TGTGCCAGCAGCCCCGGGACAGGAATTACAGCTAACTATGGCTACACCTTC
TRBJ2-7	-	TRBV4-3	-	CASSQEWRSGEQYF	TGCGCCAGCAGCCAAGAGTGGAGGTCCGGCGAGCAGTACTTC
TRBJ2-5	-	TRBV9	-	CASSGTGTQYF	TGTGCCAGCAGCGGAACAGGGACCCAGTACTTC
TRBJ1-2	-	TRBV7-2	-	CASSAAQGVYTF	TGTGCCAGCAGCGCCGCCCAGGGAGTCTACACCTTC
TRBJ2-1	-	TRBV24-1	-	CATSDRGQGLHEQFF	TGTGCCACCAGTGATCGGGGTCAGGGTCTACATGAGCAGTTCTTC
TRBJ1-1	few	TRBV7-6	TRBD1	CASSRRQGGEAFF	TGTGCCAGCAGCCGCCGACAGGGAGGTGAAGCTTTCTTT
TRBJ2-2	few	TRBV5-1	-	CASSWGWDITGELFF	TGCGCCAGCAGCTGGGGTTGGGACATCACCGGGGAGCTGTTTTTT
TRBJ2-7	-	TRBV7-2	-	CASSLDYRAHYEQYF	TGTGCCAGCAGCTTAGATTACAGGGCCCACTACGAGCAGTACTTC
TRBJ2-7	-	TRBV6-5	-	CASSSRAPITYEQYF	TGTGCCAGCAGTTCCCGGGCCCCGATCACCTACGAGCAGTACTTC
TRBJ2-2	few	TRBV5-1	-	CASSLGKKHLTGELFF	TGCGCCAGCAGCTTGGGAAAGAAGCACCTCACCGGGGAGCTGTTTTTT
TRBJ1-1	-	TRBV6-2/TRBV6-3	-	CASSPPGFEEAFF	TGTGCCAGCAGCCCCCCAGGGTTCGAAGAAGCTTTCTTT
TRBJ1-4	few	TRBV7-6	-	CASSLVWAGDREKLFF	TGTGCCAGCAGCTTAGTTTGGGCAGGGGATCGGGAAAAACTGTTTTTT
TRBJ2-5	many	TRBV29-1	-	CSVVQETQYF	TGCAGCGTTGTACAAGAGACCCAGTACTTC
TRBJ2-6	few	TRBV9	-	CASSVGAGSSGANVLTF	TGTGCCAGCAGCGTAGGGGCTGGGAGCTCTGGGGCCAACGTCCTGACTTTC
TRBJ2-2	few	TRBV7-7	TRBD2	CASSLGAGGYPGELFF	TGTGCCAGCAGCTTAGGGGCGGGGGGTTACCCCGGGGAGCTGTTTTTT
TRBJ2-3	-	TRBV5-6	-	CASKRLDSSTDTQYF	TGTGCCAGCAAACGACTAGACTCTAGCACAGATACGCAGTATTTT
TRBJ2-5	-	TRBV7-2	-	CASRWTLQETQYF	TGTGCCAGCAGGTGGACCCTTCAAGAGACCCAGTACTTC
TRBJ2-5	few	TRBV7-2	-	CASSFSGNQETQYF	TGTGCCAGCAGCTTTAGCGGAAACCAAGAGACCCAGTACTTC
TRBJ2-1	-	TRBV4-2	-	CASSQDHRVNEQFF	TGTGCCAGCAGCCAAGATCACAGGGTGAATGAGCAGTTCTTC
TRBJ1-5	few	TRBV25-1	TRBD1	CASRQGDYQPQHF	TGTGCCAGCAGACAGGGGGACTATCAGCCCCAGCATTTT
TRBJ2-3	few	TRBV12-3/TRBV12-4	-	CASRLGAGRTDTQYF	TGTGCCAGCAGGTTGGGAGCGGGCCGCACAGATACGCAGTATTTT
TRBJ1-1	-	TRBV21-1	-	CASPRAGGTEAFF	TGTGCCAGCCCGAGGGCGGGGGGAACTGAAGCTTTCTTT
TRBJ2-7	few	TRBV27	-	CASSSGHHEQYF	TGTGCCAGCAGTTCGGGACACCACGAGCAGTACTTC
TRBJ1-3	few	TRBV6-2/TRBV6-3	TRBD1	CASRTYRDRGNTIYF	TGTGCCAGCAGAACATACCGGGACAGAGGAAACACCATATATTTT
TRBJ2-5	-	TRBV28	-	CASFEGVQETQYF	TGTGCCAGCTTTGAGGGGGTCCAAGAGACCCAGTACTTC
TRBJ2-3	few	TRBV5-6	-	CASSPPEGIFADTQYF	TGTGCCAGCAGTCCTCCTGAGGGCATTTTCGCAGATACGCAGTATTTT
TRBJ2-3	-	TRBV29-1	-	CSVGPGRGDTQYF	TGCAGCGTCGGTCCGGGGAGAGGAGATACGCAGTATTTT
TRBJ1-2	-	TRBV9	-	CASSVDIGQSSGYTF	TGTGCCAGCAGCGTAGATATCGGACAGTCAAGTGGCTACACCTTC
TRBJ2-7	few	TRBV4-2	-	CASSPTGPYEQYF	TGTGCCAGCAGCCCGACAGGCCCCTACGAGCAGTACTTC
TRBJ1-3	-	TRBV7-2	-	CASRKGGDGSGNTIYF	TGTGCCAGCAGGAAGGGAGGGGATGGATCTGGAAACACCATATATTTT
TRBJ2-5	-	TRBV29-1	TRBD2	CSLGRGGETQYF	TGCAGCCTTGGGAGGGGAGGGGAGACCCAGTACTTC
TRBJ1-1	-	TRBV4-1	-	CASSSGTSPGAFF	TGCGCCAGCAGCTCCGGGACCTCCCCGGGAGCTTTCTTT
TRBJ2-3	-	TRBV5-1	-	CASRPGLTDTQYF	TGCGCCAGCAGGCCAGGGCTCACAGATACGCAGTATTTT
TRBJ2-1	-	TRBV10-3	TRBD2	CAISERAGGNEQFF	TGTGCCATCAGTGAGAGGGCGGGGGGGAATGAGCAGTTCTTC
TRBJ1-2	-	TRBV4-3	-	CASSQDGLGLVYGYTF	TGCGCCAGCAGCCAAGATGGGCTGGGGCTTGTATATGGCTACACCTTC
TRBJ2-3	-	TRBV29-1	-	CSVRDLTDTQYF	TGCAGCGTCCGAGACCTCACAGATACGCAGTATTTT
TRBJ2-5	few	TRBV4-3	TRBD1	CASSQALDRGETQYF	TGCGCCAGCAGCCAGGCTTTGGACAGGGGAGAGACCCAGTACTTC
TRBJ2-2	-	TRBV4-1	-	CASSQDPGQRGELFF	TGCGCCAGCAGCCAAGATCCTGGACAGCGCGGGGAGCTGTTTTTT
TRBJ1-1	-	TRBV5-6	-	CASSSGEPNTEAFF	TGTGCCAGCAGCTCGGGGGAGCCGAACACTGAAGCTTTCTTT
TRBJ1-2	-	TRBV5-5	-	CASSLRTGRHGYTF	TGTGCCAGCAGCTTGAGAACAGGGCGCCATGGCTACACCTTC
TRBJ2-5	few	TRBV18	-	CASRELTRGGTQYF	TGTGCCAGCCGAGAGTTGACCCGGGGAGGGACCCAGTACTTC
TRBJ1-6	-	TRBV7-9	-	CASSFQGLGSPLHF	TGTGCCAGCAGCTTTCAGGGGCTGGGGTCACCCCTCCACTTT
TRBJ1-5	few	TRBV4-1	TRBD1	CASSQVPYRGLHQPQHF	TGCGCCAGCAGCCAAGTACCTTACAGGGGGCTCCATCAGCCCCAGCATTTT
TRBJ2-3	-	TRBV12-3/TRBV12-4	TRBD1	CASSSYRGHDTQYF	TGTGCCAGCAGTTCTTACAGGGGGCATGATACGCAGTATTTT
TRBJ1-1	-	TRBV18	-	CASSPDRQVNTEAFF	TGTGCCAGCTCACCAGATCGCCAGGTGAACACTGAAGCTTTCTTT